This TCR beta chain was recorded in a study of spatial heterogeneity in lung cancer (dated by TCRdb to the late 2010s). Background on the whole study: More beta-chain than alpha-chain transcripts were consistently detected, likely reflecting higher beta-chain transcript abundance. In tumor regions, TCR transcript counts showed a strong correlation with a T cell transcriptional module score from matched bulk RNA-seq. In the raw uncorrected reads, each unique combination of TCR and UMI appeared more than ten times on average. The study quantitatively compared TCR alpha and beta repertoires across multiple tumor regions, matched nontumor lung and blood in non-small cell lung cancer. Nonsynonymous mutation counts, determined by whole-exome sequencing of tumor tissue, were related to TCR repertoire features. At surgery, both alpha and beta chains were TCR-sequenced in around 240 tumor regions, 63 to 80 matched nontumor lung samples and around 50 PBMC samples. Summary of the overall study and its limitations: Additional single-cell paired TCR alpha and beta sequencing was considered necessary to confirm, at a functional level, the hypothesis that regional TCRs recognize regional mutations. The count of ubiquitous expanded TCRs correlated with the count of ubiquitous nonsynonymous mutations, and the count of regional expanded TCRs correlated with the count of regional nonsynonymous mutations. TCR-seq coverage of tumor T cells was estimated at only 5.5% to 8.5% for alpha chains and approximately 12% for beta chains. The number of expanded intratumoral alpha and beta TCRs correlated with the tumor nonsynonymous mutation count.

This clonotype was observed at least ten times. It lacks a known antigen. No base qualities exist here, and no much larger clone lies one base off it. The sample's time point label, decoded: sample taken at primary tumor resection. Samples were obtained from fewer than 80 patients with early-stage, untreated non-small cell lung cancer from the lung TRACERx cohort. Whole RNA extracted from tumor and nontumor lung tissue, or from cryopreserved PBMC samples, was used for TCR sequencing without cell sorting. Patients were selected for TCR sequencing only if sufficient RNA was available from at least two tumor regions. A lung pathologist reviewed the tumor and adjacent nontumor lung specimens before the specimens were selected. Libraries were prepared through 5' RACE. Sequenced using a NextSeq 500. The TCR library protocol attached a unique molecular identifier to each TCR cDNA molecule to allow correction of PCR and sequencing errors. Concerning the study's data processing: TCR identification, UMI-based error correction and CDR3 extraction were performed with Decombinator tools. Expanded TCRs were defined as those above a frequency of 2 per 1,000, corresponding to the top 1% of the tumor frequency distribution. Expanded tumor TCRs were classed as regional if statistically deemed absent (corrected P<0.05) from at least one tumor region, otherwise ubiquitous. Renyi diversity was calculated using the R vegan package after each repertoire was subsampled 100 times to 5,000 TCRs. CDR3 similarity networks were constructed using string-kernel similarity of amino acid triplets, with links drawn between CDR3s whose pairwise similarity was above 0.82. Using fastp trimming at Q25 and MiXCR clonotype assembly, TCRdb reanalyzed the public sequencing data and kept in-frame beta chains. CDR3 protein sequences are deduplicated, and each keeps its most common genes and DNA. TCRdb's processing, not the authors', yielded these V and J calls. The sample records some 11,000 distinct CDR3 sequences, approximately 8% of which are singletons. The ten largest clonotypes hold about 22% of the sample.

The germline V gene provides CDR1 WSHSY and CDR2 SAAADI. V was cut back by 6 bases and J by 5 bases, leaving a gap of 13 bases between them. The CDR3 spans 13 residues, from the cysteine through the phenylalanine. Only the CDR3 DNA stays, 39 bases, in frame from base 1. This clonotype originated in a female donor with early-stage non-small cell lung cancer. The sequencing used lung tumor tissue, collected at surgery. The sequence joins TRBV10-2 to TRBJ1-1; too little of a D gene remains to name it. The DNA sequence is given as TGCGCCAGCAGCCTTCCCAGTGGAACTGAAGCTTTCTTT. Its amino acids are CASSLPSGTEAFF.